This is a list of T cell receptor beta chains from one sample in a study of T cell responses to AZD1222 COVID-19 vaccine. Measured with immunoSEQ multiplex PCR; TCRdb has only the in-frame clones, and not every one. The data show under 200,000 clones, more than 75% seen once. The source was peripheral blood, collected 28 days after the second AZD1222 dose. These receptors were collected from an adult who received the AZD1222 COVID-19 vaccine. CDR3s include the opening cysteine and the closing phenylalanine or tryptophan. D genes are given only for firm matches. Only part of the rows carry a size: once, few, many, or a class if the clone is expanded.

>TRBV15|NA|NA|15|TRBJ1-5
TGTGCCACCAGCAGAGATTTGACAGTCAATCAGCCCCAGCATTTT
CATSRDLTVNQPQHF
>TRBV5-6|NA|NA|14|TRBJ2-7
TGTGCCAGCAGCTTGGCTGGATTCTCCTACGAGCAGTACTTC
CASSLAGFSYEQYF
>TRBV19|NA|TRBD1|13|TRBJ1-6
TGTGCCAGTACCGGGACAGGGGATTCACCCCTCCACTTT
CASTGTGDSPLHF
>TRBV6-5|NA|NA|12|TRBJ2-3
TGTGCCGGCACAGTGGAAGCAGATACGCAGTATTTT
CAGTVEADTQYF
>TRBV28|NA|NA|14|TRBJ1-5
TGTGCCAGCAGTTTAATCAGGGTCGGGCAGCCCCAGCATTTT
CASSLIRVGQPQHF
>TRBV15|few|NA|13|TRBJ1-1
TGTGCCACCAGTGGTAGACTGAACACTGAAGCTTTCTTT
CATSGRLNTEAFF
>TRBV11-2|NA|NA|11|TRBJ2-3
TGTGCCAGCAGAGCCGCAGATACGCAGTATTTT
CASRAADTQYF
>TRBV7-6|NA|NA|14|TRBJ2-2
TGTGCCAGCAGCTTAGTTAGAGGCAGAACTAAGCTGTTTTTT
CASSLVRGRTKLFF
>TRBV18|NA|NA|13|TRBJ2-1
TGTGCCAGCTCACCAGGGCTGGGGAATGAGCAGTTCTTC
CASSPGLGNEQFF
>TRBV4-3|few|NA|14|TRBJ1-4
TGCGCCAGCAGCCAAGCCGGACGAAATGAAAAACTGTTTTTT
CASSQAGRNEKLFF
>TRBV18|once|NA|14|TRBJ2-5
TGTGCCAGCTCACCACGGGACAACCAAGAGACCCAGTACTTC
CASSPRDNQETQYF
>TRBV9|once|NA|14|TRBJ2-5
TGTGCCAGCAGCGTAGGATGGGGGCTAGAGACCCAGTACTTC
CASSVGWGLETQYF
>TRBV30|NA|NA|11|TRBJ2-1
TGTGCCTGGAGTGTCGGGAGTGTGCAGTTCTTC
CAWSVGSVQFF
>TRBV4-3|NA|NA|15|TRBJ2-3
TGCGCCAGCAGCCAAGCTGGGGGTAGTTGGGATACGCAGTATTTT
CASSQAGGSWDTQYF
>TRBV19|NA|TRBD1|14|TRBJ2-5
TGTGCCAGTAGTCTCGGACAGGGGGTTGAGACCCAGTACTTC
CASSLGQGVETQYF
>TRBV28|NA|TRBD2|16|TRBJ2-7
TGTGCCAGCAGATCACTAGCGGGAGGGCCAGGCTACGAGCAGTACTTC
CASRSLAGGPGYEQYF
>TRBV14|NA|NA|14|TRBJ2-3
TGTGCCAGCAGCGAAATCTGGCGGTTGGGTACGCAGTATTTT
CASSEIWRLGTQYF
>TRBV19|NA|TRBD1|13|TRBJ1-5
TGTGCCAGTAACCCGGACAGGGTTCAGCCCCAGCATTTT
CASNPDRVQPQHF
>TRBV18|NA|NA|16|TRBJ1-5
TGTGCCAGCTCACCCCCCGGAGGGGATAGCAATCAGCCCCAGCATTTT
CASSPPGGDSNQPQHF
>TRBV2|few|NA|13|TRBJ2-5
TGTGCCAGCAGCCAGGGGCAAAGGGAGACCCAGTACTTC
CASSQGQRETQYF
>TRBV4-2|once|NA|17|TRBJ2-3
TGTGCCAGCAGCCAGGGACCAGAGGCGGTAAGCACAGATACGCAGTATTTT
CASSQGPEAVSTDTQYF
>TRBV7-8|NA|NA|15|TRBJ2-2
TGTGCCAGCAGCTCTGGGAATGTGAACACCGGGGAGCTGTTTTTT
CASSSGNVNTGELFF
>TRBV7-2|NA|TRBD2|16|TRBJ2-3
TGTGCCAGCAGCTCCCTAGCGGGAGGGCCTACAGATACGCAGTATTTT
CASSSLAGGPTDTQYF
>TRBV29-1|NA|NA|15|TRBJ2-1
TGCAGCGCTGGTTCGGGAAAGGGCTCCTACAATGAGCAGTTCTTC
CSAGSGKGSYNEQFF
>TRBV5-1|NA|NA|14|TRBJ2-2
TGCGCCAGCAGCAGCCTCGCGAACACCGGGGAGCTGTTTTTT
CASSSLANTGELFF
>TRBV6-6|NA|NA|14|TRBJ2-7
TGTGCCAGCAGTTACGTCCCGGGGACGGGCGAGCAGTACTTC
CASSYVPGTGEQYF
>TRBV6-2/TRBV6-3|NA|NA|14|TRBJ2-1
TGTGCCAGCAGTTATCGACGGGAGTACAATGAGCAGTTCTTC
CASSYRREYNEQFF
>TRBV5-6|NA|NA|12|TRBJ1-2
TGTGCCAGCAGCCCGGACGGATATGGCTACACCTTC
CASSPDGYGYTF
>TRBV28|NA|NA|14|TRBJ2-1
TGTGCCAGCAGTCCCGCAGACAGGTACAATGAGCAGTTCTTC
CASSPADRYNEQFF
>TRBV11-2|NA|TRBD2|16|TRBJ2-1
TGTGCCACCGTCCTTGGGGAGGGGAGCTCCTACAATGAGCAGTTCTTC
CATVLGEGSSYNEQFF
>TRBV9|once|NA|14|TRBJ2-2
TGTGCCAGCAGCGTAGCTACCCGGGGGGGGGAGCTGTTTTTT
CASSVATRGGELFF
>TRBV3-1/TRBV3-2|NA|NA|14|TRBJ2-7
TGTGCCAGCAGCCAAGGGCAGGGAGGCTACGAGCAGTACTTC
CASSQGQGGYEQYF
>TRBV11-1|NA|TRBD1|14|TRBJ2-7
TGTGCCAGCAGGGACGGGACAGGGCTCTACGAGCAGTACTTC
CASRDGTGLYEQYF
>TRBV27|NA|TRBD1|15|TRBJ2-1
TGTGCCAGCAGGGTAATTGGACAGGGGGTCAATGAGCAGTTCTTC
CASRVIGQGVNEQFF